The rows below give T cell receptor beta chains drawn from one sample of a study of CD8 T cells in ankylosing spondylitis. TCRdb reprocessed the 5' RACE reads with MiXCR, giving one entry per CDR3 protein. The data show 30,000 to 45,000 distinct CDR3 sequences, approximately 5.9% seen once. Sequenced input: blood, either unsorted or a sorted T cell fraction (not recorded which). These receptor sequences come from a male donor with ankylosing spondylitis or in good health (not recorded which). The CDR3 runs from the conserved cysteine through the conserved F or W. The D gene is left open where the match is weak. Some rows have no size entry. The others give once, few or many, or a class for an expanded clone.

size	D	V	J	DNA	CDR3
many	-	TRBV6-5	TRBJ1-1	TGTGCCAGCAGTCACCTCCGGACGGGGAACACTGAAGCTTTCTTT	CASSHLRTGNTEAFF
many	-	TRBV20-1	TRBJ1-5	TGCAGTGCTGGAATGACGGGCAGGGAAGGTCAGCCCCAGCATTTT	CSAGMTGREGQPQHF
many	TRBD2	TRBV12-3/TRBV12-4	TRBJ2-1	TGTGCCAGCAGTTTACTAGCGGGAGACTACAATGAGCAGTTCTTC	CASSLLAGDYNEQFF
many	-	TRBV4-3	TRBJ2-3	TGCGCCAGCAGCCAAGACCTCCTCCGGACTAGCACAGATACGCAGTATTTT	CASSQDLLRTSTDTQYF
many	TRBD2	TRBV24-1	TRBJ2-3	TGTGCCACCAGTGATCAGCGGGGGAGCACAGATACGCAGTATTTT	CATSDQRGSTDTQYF
many	TRBD1	TRBV20-1	TRBJ1-2	TGCAGTGCTAGCACGACAGGGAGAGGCCATGGCTACACCTTC	CSASTTGRGHGYTF
many	TRBD1	TRBV28	TRBJ2-6	TGTGCCAGCAGACAATCGGGACAGCACTCTGGGGCCAACGTCCTGACTTTC	CASRQSGQHSGANVLTF
many	-	TRBV7-2	TRBJ1-2	TGTGCCAGCAGCTTTTCGGCGAAAGCTAACTATGGCTACACCTTC	CASSFSAKANYGYTF
many	-	TRBV6-5	TRBJ1-4	TGTGCCAGCAGCCCGGACACGTGGAATGAAAAACTGTTTTTT	CASSPDTWNEKLFF
many	-	TRBV7-8	TRBJ1-5	TGTGCCAGCAGCGAGAGCACTTATAGCAATCAGCCCCAGCATTTT	CASSESTYSNQPQHF
many	-	TRBV29-1	TRBJ2-7	TGCAGCGTTGCGGACGGAACCTACGAGCAGTACTTC	CSVADGTYEQYF
many	-	TRBV7-2	TRBJ2-3	TGTGCCAGCAGCTATTCCCAGGGTTACACAGATACGCAGTATTTT	CASSYSQGYTDTQYF
-	-	TRBV5-1	TRBJ1-2	TGCGCCAGCAGCGGGGTGGGGCCGCAAGCCCATGGCTACACCTTC	CASSGVGPQAHGYTF
many	-	TRBV14	TRBJ1-6	TGTGCCAGCAGCCAAGGGACTTCGAATTCACCCCTCCACTTT	CASSQGTSNSPLHF
-	TRBD2	TRBV29-1	TRBJ2-5	TGCAGCACGGGACTAGCGGTACAAGAGACCCAGTACTTC	CSTGLAVQETQYF
many	-	TRBV6-1	TRBJ1-2	TGTGCCAGCAGTGAAGTCAGGGGCTATGGCTACACCTTC	CASSEVRGYGYTF
many	-	TRBV25-1	TRBJ1-1	TGTGCCAGCAGTGAATTGGGTAAGAACACTGAAGCTTTCTTT	CASSELGKNTEAFF
many	-	TRBV29-1	TRBJ2-2	TGCAGCGCTATGACAGGCGCAAACACCGGGGAGCTGTTTTTT	CSAMTGANTGELFF
many	-	TRBV10-1	TRBJ2-3	TGCGCCAGCAGTGAGTCGTACAGCACAGATACGCAGTATTTT	CASSESYSTDTQYF
many	-	TRBV12-3/TRBV12-4	TRBJ2-5	TGTGCCAGCAGTTCCCCAGGGGAATCCGGGACCCAGTACTTC	CASSSPGESGTQYF
many	-	TRBV7-9	TRBJ2-1	TGTGCCAGCAGCCCGAACGAGGTCTGGCAGTTCTTC	CASSPNEVWQFF
-	-	TRBV19	TRBJ2-3	TGTGCCAGTAGTATCCCGGCGGGGGCCACAGATACGCAGTATTTT	CASSIPAGATDTQYF
-	-	TRBV11-2	TRBJ2-7	TGTGCCAGCAGCTCATCGACCGGCGATGGGGAGCAGTACTTC	CASSSSTGDGEQYF
many	TRBD2	TRBV6-4	TRBJ2-7	TGTGCCAGCAGTGACTCCCCTCCGGGACTAGACTACGAGCAGTACTTC	CASSDSPPGLDYEQYF
many	-	TRBV5-1	TRBJ2-3	TGCGCCAGCAGGGGCGACAGTACAGATACGCAGTATTTT	CASRGDSTDTQYF
many	TRBD2	TRBV5-1	TRBJ2-3	TGCGCCAGCAGGTCGGGGACTAGCGGAACAGATACGCAGTATTTT	CASRSGTSGTDTQYF
medium-sized	-	TRBV7-6	TRBJ2-7	TGTGCCAGCAGCCTTGGCCCGAACTACGAGCAGTACTTC	CASSLGPNYEQYF
many	-	TRBV19	TRBJ2-7	TGTGCCAGTAGTACGGTACAGGGCTCCTACGAGCAGTACTTC	CASSTVQGSYEQYF
many	TRBD2	TRBV2	TRBJ2-5	TGTGCCAGCAGCCTACTAGCGGAAGAGACCCAGTACTTC	CASSLLAEETQYF
many	-	TRBV5-1	TRBJ1-1	TGCGCCAGCAGCGCGCAGCCCGGGAACACTGAAGCTTTCTTT	CASSAQPGNTEAFF
many	-	TRBV7-9	TRBJ2-5	TGTGCCAGCAGCTTCGGCGGAGGGATGCGAGAGACCCAGTACTTC	CASSFGGGMRETQYF
many	-	TRBV6-1	TRBJ2-7	TGTGCCAGCAGCCGTGGACCGTCGACCTACGAGCAGTACTTC	CASSRGPSTYEQYF
many	-	TRBV24-1	TRBJ1-2	TGTGCCACCAGTGATCAAACAGGGAGTGGCTACACCTTC	CATSDQTGSGYTF
many	-	TRBV5-1	TRBJ2-3	TGCGCCAGCGGCTCGGTAGACACAGATACGCAGTATTTT	CASGSVDTDTQYF
many	-	TRBV12-3/TRBV12-4	TRBJ1-3	TGTGCCAGCAGTCCCCGGAGCTCTGGAAACACCATATATTTT	CASSPRSSGNTIYF
many	TRBD2	TRBV7-6	TRBJ2-1	TGTGCCAGCAGCTTAGTGCAGCGGGGGGCCTACAATGAGCAGTTCTTC	CASSLVQRGAYNEQFF
many	-	TRBV29-1	TRBJ2-1	TGCAGCGTTGCCGACCCGACGCTACCCATTTCCTCCTACAATGAGCAGTTCTTC	CSVADPTLPISSYNEQFF
many	TRBD2	TRBV11-2	TRBJ2-5	TGTGCCAGCAGCACCCGCCTAGCGGGGGGGCGAGAGACCCAGTACTTC	CASSTRLAGGRETQYF
-	-	TRBV4-2	TRBJ2-1	TGTGCCATCAGCCCCGGGCTCCTCGGGCACAATGAGCAGTTCTTC	CAISPGLLGHNEQFF
many	-	TRBV27	TRBJ2-7	TGTGCCAGCGAGGGGCGGTCACCCTACGAGCAGTACTTC	CASEGRSPYEQYF
many	TRBD2	TRBV29-1	TRBJ2-1	TGCAGCGTTGATCTAGCGGGAGGTTCCTACAATGAGCAGTTCTTC	CSVDLAGGSYNEQFF
many	TRBD1	TRBV4-2	TRBJ1-3	TGTGCCAGCAGCCAAGACTTCGCTTCCCAGGGGGCCGCAGGAAACACCATATATTTT	CASSQDFASQGAAGNTIYF
many	TRBD1	TRBV6-2/TRBV6-3	TRBJ2-3	TGTGCCAGCAGTTCTGGACAGGTTCTCACAGATACGCAGTATTTT	CASSSGQVLTDTQYF